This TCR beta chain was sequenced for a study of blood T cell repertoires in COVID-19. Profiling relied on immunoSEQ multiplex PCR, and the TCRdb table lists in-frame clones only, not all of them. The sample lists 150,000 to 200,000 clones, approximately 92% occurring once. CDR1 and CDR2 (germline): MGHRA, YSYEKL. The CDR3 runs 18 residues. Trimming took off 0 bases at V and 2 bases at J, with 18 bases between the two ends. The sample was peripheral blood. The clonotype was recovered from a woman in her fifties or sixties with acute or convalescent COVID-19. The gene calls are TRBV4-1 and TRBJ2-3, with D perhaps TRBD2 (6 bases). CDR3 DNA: TGCGCCAGCAGCCAAGATGGAGTGCTGGGCGGGACCACAGATACGCAGTATTTT. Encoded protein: CASSQDGVLGGTTDTQYF.